These 27 T cell receptor beta chains originate from one sample sequenced in a study of T cell responses to AZD1222 COVID-19 vaccine. The method was immunoSEQ multiplex PCR; TCRdb's version includes in-frame clones alone and lacks a portion of them. The sample contains more than 110,000 clones, 88% of which appear only once. Sequenced here: peripheral blood, sampled on day 0 of AZD1222 vaccination. The origin of the receptors is an adult in good health.

This chain uses TRBV6-5 with TRBJ1-1; unclear D gene. This CDR3 is built from 13 residues. V gave up 9 bases and J gave up 2 bases, with 13 bases separating them. The germline CDR1 and CDR2 sequences are MNHEY and SVGAGI. CDR3 nucleotide sequence: TGTGCCAGTGCTGTTTTCCGCAACACTGAAGCTTTCTTT. Translated: CASAVFRNTEAFF.

The table lists this clone with a count of one. This chain connects TRBV11-2 to TRBJ2-2, with 9 bases aligning to TRBD2. This CDR3 spans 17 amino acids. The J segment lost 7 bases and the V segment lost 1 base, leaving 10 bases of the junction unmatched. Germline V CDR1 and CDR2: SGHAT, FQNNGV. CDR3 sequence reads: CASSLVGGRAFVGELFF. CDR3 bases: TGTGCCAGCAGCTTAGTAGGCGGGAGGGCCTTTGTCGGGGAGCTGTTTTTT.

J is TRBJ2-5 and V is TRBV5-1; TRBD1 matches 9 bases. The germline V gene encodes CDR1 SGHRS and CDR2 YFSETQ. V lost 0 bases, J lost 5 bases, and 8 bases stayed unmatched. There are 16 residues in the CDR3. This CDR3 is CASSLEGTGRRETQYF. CDR3 nucleotide sequence: TGCGCCAGCAGCTTGGAAGGGACAGGGCGGCGGGAGACCCAGTACTTC.

The rearrangement links TRBV7-2 to TRBJ2-3; D is uncertain. This CDR3 has 12 residues. Germline V gene sequence: CDR1 SGHTA, CDR2 FQGNSA. V dropped 5 bases and J dropped 6 bases, with 9 bases sitting between them. CDR3 coding DNA: TGTGCCAGCAGCCCCTACTACGATACGCAGTATTTT. This codes for CASSPYYDTQYF. The whole variable domain, filled in from reference TRBV7-2 and TRBJ2-3, reads GAGVSQSPSNKVTEKGKDVELRCDPISGHTALYWYRQSLGQGLEFLIYFQGNSAPDKSGLPSDRFSAERTGGSVSTLTIQRTQQEDSAVYLCASSPYYDTQYFGPGTRLTVL.

This clone was picked up one time. The chain links TRBV30 to TRBJ1-5; the D gene is possibly TRBD1 (6 bases). The CDR3 is 14 residues long. The germline V and J ends were trimmed by 5 bases and 2 bases, with 13 bases remaining between them. CDR1 and CDR2 (germline): GTSNPN, SVGIG (reference sequence). CDR3 DNA: TGTGCCTGGGGCTCGGGACAACGCAATCAGCCCCAGCATTTT. Translated: CAWGSGQRNQPQHF.

This clone was observed a handful of times. V is TRBV30 and J is TRBJ1-1; 8 bases match TRBD1. The CDR3 is 16 residues long. V was pared by 4 bases and J by 6 bases, with 16 bases of the junction left unmatched. CDR1 and CDR2 (germline): GTSNPN, SVGIG (reference sequence). The CDR3 spells CAWTSQGAFLAAEAFF. The CDR3 region has the DNA TGTGCCTGGACCTCGCAGGGGGCGTTTTTGGCCGCTGAAGCTTTCTTT.

This clone showed up just once. The V call is TRBV3-1 (or the pseudogene TRBV3-2), the J call TRBJ2-7, with 10 bases aligning to TRBD2. V lost 7 bases to trimming and J lost 1 base; unmatched junction nucleotides: 13. CDR1 is LGHDT and CDR2 is YNNKEL in the germline V gene (reference sequence). CDR3 length: 17 residues. The CDR3 loop is CASNRNPLSGRSYEQYF. DNA for the CDR3: TGTGCCAGCAACAGAAACCCTCTTAGCGGGAGGTCCTACGAGCAGTACTTC.

V is TRBV20-1 and J is TRBJ2-1, with 10 nucleotides matching TRBD2. The CDR3 extends over 15 amino acids. V was clipped by 3 bases and J by 3 bases; unmatched bases: 5. CDR1 is DFQATT, CDR2 SNEGSKA, per germline (reference sequence). The CDR3 sequence is CSASPLAGVYNEQFF. CDR3 bases: TGCAGTGCTAGTCCCCTAGCGGGAGTCTACAATGAGCAGTTCTTC.

This rearrangement joins TRBV27 to TRBJ1-2, with 8 bases fitting TRBD1. The CDR3 covers 16 residues. J gave up 0 bases and V 6 bases, and 9 bases lay outside the gene matches. Germline CDR1 and CDR2: MNHEY and SMNVEV (reference sequence). CDR3 region: CASRTATGEANYGYTF. CDR3 DNA sequence: TGTGCCAGCAGAACCGCGACAGGGGAAGCTAACTATGGCTACACCTTC.

The rearrangement links TRBV2 to TRBJ1-4; D is ambiguous. CDR1 SNHLY and CDR2 FYNNEI come from the germline V gene. Trimming removed 5 bases at V and 5 bases at J, with 12 bases between. This CDR3 comprises 14 residues. In nucleotides, the CDR3 is TGTGCCAGCAGTAGAGGCGGGGAGAATGAAAAACTGTTTTTT. This encodes CASSRGGENEKLFF.

The DNA of the CDR3 is TGCAGCGTTGCGGCACTAGCGTTTAATGAGCAGTTCTTC. This translates into CSVAALAFNEQFF. The chain joins TRBV29-1 to TRBJ2-1, with TRBD2 matching over 7 bases. Germline V gives CDR1 SQVTM, CDR2 ANQGSEA. The CDR3 totals 13 residues. V lost 4 bases to trimming and J lost 7 bases; unmatched junction nucleotides: 7.

The chain uses TRBV28 and TRBJ1-1, with D uncertain. Germline CDR1 MDHEN, CDR2 SYDVKM. The CDR3 extends over 14 amino acids. V lost 7 bases and J lost 2, with 14 bases in between. The CDR3 reads CASIRAELNTEAFF. As DNA, the CDR3 is TGTGCCAGCATTCGGGCAGAACTTAACACTGAAGCTTTCTTT.

Worth noting for this clone: Germline and junction disagree at one end, which may indicate a read error. The V and J genes are TRBV27 and TRBJ2-1; 11 bases agree with TRBD2. This CDR3 has 14 residues. Germline lookup yields CDR1 MNHEY and CDR2 SMNVEV (reference sequence). The CDR3 protein is CASSFSTGLAEWVF. The CDR3 DNA reads as TGTGCCAGCAGTTTCTCGACGGGACTAGCGGAATGGGTCTTC.

J is TRBJ2-3 and V is TRBV14, with 12 bases aligning to TRBD2. Germline V CDR1 and CDR2: SGHDN, FVKESK. V lost 1 base and J lost 5; bases outside the gene matches: 4. CDR3 length: 16 amino acids. Written as DNA, the CDR3 is TGTGCCAGCAGCCAAGGACTAGCGGGAGATGGAGATACGCAGTATTTT. Translated: CASSQGLAGDGDTQYF.

This chain links TRBV19 with TRBJ1-2; the D is unclear. Germline V lookup: CDR1 LNHDA, CDR2 SQIVND (reference sequence). The CDR3 runs to 13 residues. V was pared by 3 bases and J by 8 bases, with 13 bases between. The DNA for the CDR3 is TGTGCCAGTAGTATGGTGTACAGTACAGGCTACACCTTC. Residues: CASSMVYSTGYTF. The variable domain in full, with the rest retrieved from reference TRBV19 and TRBJ1-2, is DGGITQSPKYLFRKEGQNVTLSCEQNLNHDAMYWYRQDPGQGLRLIYYSQIVNDFQKGDIAEGYSVSREKKESFPLTVTSAQKNPTAFYLCASSMVYSTGYTFGSGTRLTVV.

The chain joins TRBV19 to TRBJ2-7; 10 bases match TRBD2. The CDR3 totals 14 residues. Germline assignment: CDR1 LNHDA and CDR2 SQIVND (reference sequence). V shed 4 bases, J shed 6 bases, and the junction held 6 bases outside the gene matches. The CDR3 sequence: CASSTAGGPGEQYF. As DNA, the CDR3 is TGTGCCAGTAGTACAGCGGGAGGGCCTGGCGAGCAGTACTTC. The full variable domain, in which reference TRBV19 and TRBJ2-7 provide the parts outside the CDR3, is DGGITQSPKYLFRKEGQNVTLSCEQNLNHDAMYWYRQDPGQGLRLIYYSQIVNDFQKGDIAEGYSVSREKKESFPLTVTSAQKNPTAFYLCASSTAGGPGEQYFGPGTRLTVT.

This rearrangement joins TRBV5-1 to TRBJ2-3; 9 bases align to TRBD2. This CDR3 contains 18 residues. Germline-derived CDR1 and CDR2 are SGHRS and YFSETQ. The ends lost 1 base at V and 6 bases at J; junction bases unmatched: 15. CDR3 sequence reads: CASSLLGLAGVGSDTQYF. The CDR3 bases are TGCGCCAGCAGCTTGTTGGGCTTAGCGGGAGTAGGATCGGATACGCAGTATTTT.

This chain connects TRBV9 to TRBJ1-3; D remains ambiguous. This CDR3 is 16 amino acids long. Germline CDR1 reads SGDLS; CDR2 reads YYNGEE. V was shortened by 4 bases and J by 3 bases, with 17 bases between the two germline ends. This CDR3 reads CASSIQRDHNGNTIYF. The CDR3 DNA follows: TGTGCCAGCAGCATCCAAAGGGATCACAATGGAAACACCATATATTTT.

The CDR3 DNA is TGTGCCAGCAGCCGCTCCGGGGGCTCAACTAATGAAAAACTGTTTTTT. It translates to CASSRSGGSTNEKLFF. The chain uses TRBV14 and TRBJ1-4; a possible D gene is TRBD1 (6 bases). Looked up from germline, CDR1 is SGHDN and CDR2 is FVKESK. This CDR3 is 16 amino acids long. The V end lost 4 bases, the J end lost 0 bases, and 12 bases lay between the germline ends.

CDR3 coding DNA: TGTGCCAGCAGCCTCGGACAGGGAGAGATTATCCCGCAGTACTTC. Its protein product is CASSLGQGEIIPQYF. This chain connects TRBV3-1 (or the pseudogene TRBV3-2) to TRBJ2-7; TRBD1 matches at 8 bases. This CDR3 has 15 amino acids. The germline CDR1 and CDR2 sequences are LGHDT and YNNKEL (reference sequence). V was pared by 4 bases and J by 9 bases, with 14 bases of the junction left unmatched.

The J gene is TRBJ2-2, the V gene TRBV28; 8 nucleotides match TRBD2. V shed 6 bases, J shed 4 bases, and the junction held 7 bases outside the gene matches. The CDR3 length is 15 residues. Looked up from germline, CDR1 is MDHEN and CDR2 is SYDVKM. CDR3 bases: TGTGCCAGCAGCGGAGCGGGAGCGTCCACCGGGGAGCTGTTTTTT. Encoded protein: CASSGAGASTGELFF.

The gene calls are TRBV5-6 and TRBJ2-6; D remains ambiguous. Germline CDR1 reads SGHDT; CDR2 reads YYEEEE. Trimming shortened V by 7 bases and J by 1 base, and 15 bases separated the two germline ends. The CDR3 sequence is 16 residues long. This chain's CDR3 is CASAVARVSGANVLTF. The CDR3 coding sequence is TGTGCCAGCGCGGTCGCAAGGGTTTCTGGGGCCAACGTCCTGACTTTC.

The chain combines TRBV4-3 with TRBJ2-6; D uncertain. V lost 0 bases to trimming and J lost 4 bases, with 7 bases between them. CDR1 and CDR2 (germline): LGHNA, YSLEER. The CDR3 covers 15 residues. Here the CDR3 reads CASSQEGLGANVLTF. In DNA form, the CDR3 reads TGCGCCAGCAGCCAAGAAGGGTTGGGGGCCAACGTCCTGACTTTC.

In DNA, the CDR3 is TGCGCCAGCAGCCCTATATCACTAGCGGGAGGGACCGGGGAGCTGTTTTTT. Encoded protein: CASSPISLAGGTGELFF. This chain joins TRBV4-3 and TRBJ2-2; TRBD2 agrees at 13 bases. Germline loops: CDR1 LGHNA, CDR2 YSLEER. The CDR3 length is 17 residues. V lost 4 bases, J lost 5 bases, and 7 bases stayed unmatched.

J is TRBJ1-1 and V is TRBV7-2, with 9 bases that match TRBD1. Per the germline V gene, CDR1 is SGHTA and CDR2 is FQGNSA. The junction had 0 bases not matched to a gene; V was cut back by 3 bases and J by 4 bases. This CDR3 has 13 residues. In DNA, the CDR3 is TGTGCCAGCAGCTTGACAGGGGGCACTGAAGCTTTCTTT. This gives the protein CASSLTGGTEAFF.

V gene TRBV30 combines with J gene TRBJ2-2; TRBD1 might be the D (6 bases). This CDR3 is built from 13 residues. V was shortened by 8 bases and J by 1 base, with 11 bases between the two germline ends. Germline CDR1 and CDR2: GTSNPN and SVGIG (reference sequence). The CDR3 region has the DNA TGTGCCGGGGCAGGGGTGAACACCGGGGAGCTGTTTTTT. Its protein product is CAGAGVNTGELFF. The entire variable domain, with the rest obtained from reference TRBV30 and TRBJ2-2, is as follows: SQTIHQWPATLVQPVGSPLSLECTVEGTSNPNLYWYRQAAGRGLQLLFYSVGIGQISSEVPQNLSASRPQDRQFILSSKKLLLSDSGFYLCAGAGVNTGELFFGEGSRLTVL.

V and J are TRBV29-1 and TRBJ1-4; D is unclear. The CDR3 covers 11 residues. CDR1 and CDR2 (germline): SQVTM, ANQGSEA. Deletions cut 5 bases from V and 7 bases from J, with 8 bases between. Written as DNA, the CDR3 is TGCAGCGTTCAAAGAGGTGAAAAACTGTTTTTT. Encoded protein: CSVQRGEKLFF.